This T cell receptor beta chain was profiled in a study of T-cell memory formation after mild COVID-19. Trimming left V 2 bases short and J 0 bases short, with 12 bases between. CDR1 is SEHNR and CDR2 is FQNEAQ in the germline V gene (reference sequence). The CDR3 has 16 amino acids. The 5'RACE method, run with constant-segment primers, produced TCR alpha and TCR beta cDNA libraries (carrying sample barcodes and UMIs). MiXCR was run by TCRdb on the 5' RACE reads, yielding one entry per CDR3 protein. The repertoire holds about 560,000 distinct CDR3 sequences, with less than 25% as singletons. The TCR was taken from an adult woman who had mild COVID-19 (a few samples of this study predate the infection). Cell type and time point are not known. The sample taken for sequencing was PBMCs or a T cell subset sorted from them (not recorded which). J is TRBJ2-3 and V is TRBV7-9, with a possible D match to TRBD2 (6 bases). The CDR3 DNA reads TGTGCCAGCAGCTTACGACTAGGAACTAGCACAGATACGCAGTATTTT. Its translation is CASSLRLGTSTDTQYF.